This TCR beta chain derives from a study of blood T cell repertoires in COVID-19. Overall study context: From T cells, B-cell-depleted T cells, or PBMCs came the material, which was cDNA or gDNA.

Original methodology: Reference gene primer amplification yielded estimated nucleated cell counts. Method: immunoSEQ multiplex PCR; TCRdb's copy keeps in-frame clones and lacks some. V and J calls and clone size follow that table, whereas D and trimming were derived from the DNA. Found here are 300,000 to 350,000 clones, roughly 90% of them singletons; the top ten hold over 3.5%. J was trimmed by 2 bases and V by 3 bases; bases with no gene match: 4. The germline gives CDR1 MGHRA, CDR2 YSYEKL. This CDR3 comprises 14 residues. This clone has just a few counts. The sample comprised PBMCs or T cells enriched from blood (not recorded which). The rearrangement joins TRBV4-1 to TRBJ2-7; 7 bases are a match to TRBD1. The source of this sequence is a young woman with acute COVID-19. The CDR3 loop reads CASSQGDSTYEQYF. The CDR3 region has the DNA TGCGCCAGCAGCCAGGGGGACAGCACCTACGAGCAGTACTTC.